This TCR beta chain comes out of a study of Ad26.COV2.S vaccination and SARS-CoV-2 variants. Losses at the gene ends were 0 bases for V and 0 bases for J; bases not matched to a gene: 2. CDR3 length equals 17 residues. Germline V CDR1 and CDR2: SGDLS, YYNGEE. Specified treatment: 15 to 20 received Ad26.COV2.S at low or high dose, single or two shots; five or six received placebo; per-sample allocation not given. The samples were gathered on day 63 after the first injection of vaccine or placebo. Notes on this clone: What it binds is not known.

TCRdb's copy holds only in-frame clones and misses some; the assay was immunoSEQ multiplex PCR. This repertoire shows around 270,000 clones, around 88% found once; its top ten account for less than 3%. The study, taken as a whole, reports: Spike-specific responses of CD8+ and CD4+ T cells were reported to display substantial breadth after vaccination.

This sequence was found in a person between 18 and 65 years old who received the Ad26.COV2.S COVID-19 vaccine or a placebo. This chain links TRBV9 with TRBJ2-2, with 10 nucleotides matching TRBD2. This material consisted of peripheral blood, taken in a trial of Ad26.COV2.S vaccine versus placebo. The DNA of the CDR3 is TGTGCCAGCAGCGTAGTTAGCGGGGGGCCGAACACCGGGGAGCTGTTTTTT. Amino acid sequence: CASSVVSGGPNTGELFF.